This T cell receptor beta chain was profiled in a study of cytomegalovirus exposure and HLA in healthy donors. Study-wide results and caveats: The productive fraction for most TCR beta V segments was about 87% or about 30% in an earlier analysis.

A multiplex PCR was run with 60 Vbeta primers and 13 Jbeta primers. Data came from immunoSEQ multiplex PCR; TCRdb stores just in-frame clones and leaves some out. The profile shows tens of thousands of clones, around 73% of them singletons. The CDR3 is 13 amino acids. J gave up 3 bases and V 8 bases, and 2 bases lay outside the gene matches. Germline V gene lookup returns CDR1 SNHLY and CDR2 FYNNEI. Regarding this clone: Its specificity is not known.

The V gene is TRBV2, the J gene TRBJ2-5; 11 nucleotides line up with TRBD2. The sequence came from a man aged 45-65 years in good health and CMV-seronegative. Input material: PBMCs. CDR3 DNA: TGTGCCAGCGAGGGACTAGCGGAAGAGACCCAGTACTTC. Its protein is CASEGLAEETQYF.